The rows below give T cell receptor beta chains drawn from one sample of a study of shared clonotypes between healthy human individuals. Sequencing was performed with immunoSEQ multiplex PCR; in TCRdb, only in-frame clones are kept and a portion is missing. The sample has over 2 million clones, about 95% seen once. Sequenced material: naive CD8+ T cells sorted from blood. These receptor sequences come from a man between 18 and 29 years old in good health. Each CDR3 is given with its conserved first and last residue. The D gene is left open where the match is weak. Clone size is stated in some rows and not others, as once, few, many or a class when expanded.

j_call: TRBJ1-1; clone_size: -; d_call: -; v_call: TRBV7-6; cdr3_aa: CASSLTGGQLNTEAFF; cdr3_nt: TGTGCCAGCAGCTTAACCGGCGGGCAGCTGAACACTGAAGCTTTCTTT
j_call: TRBJ2-3; clone_size: once; d_call: TRBD1; v_call: TRBV5-1; cdr3_aa: CASRLGTVSTDTQYF; cdr3_nt: TGCGCCAGCAGACTCGGGACAGTGAGCACAGATACGCAGTATTTT
j_call: TRBJ2-2; clone_size: few; d_call: -; v_call: TRBV6-4; cdr3_aa: CASSDGAGFTGELFF; cdr3_nt: TGTGCCAGCAGTGACGGGGCAGGTTTCACCGGGGAGCTGTTTTTT
j_call: TRBJ2-7; clone_size: -; d_call: -; v_call: TRBV7-2; cdr3_aa: CASSLGRGAAYEQYF; cdr3_nt: TGTGCCAGCAGCCTTGGGAGGGGGGCAGCCTACGAGCAGTACTTC
j_call: TRBJ2-1; clone_size: once; d_call: -; v_call: TRBV10-3; cdr3_aa: CAISESRGSVDEQFF; cdr3_nt: TGTGCCATCAGTGAGTCAAGGGGGAGTGTAGATGAGCAGTTCTTC
j_call: TRBJ2-5; clone_size: -; d_call: TRBD2; v_call: TRBV28; cdr3_aa: CASSWISSGLGVGFQETQYF; cdr3_nt: TGTGCCAGCAGTTGGATTTCGTCGGGACTAGGGGTGGGTTTCCAAGAGACCCAGTACTTC
j_call: TRBJ2-3; clone_size: -; d_call: -; v_call: TRBV4-1; cdr3_aa: CASSQGLGTDTQYF; cdr3_nt: TGCGCCAGCAGCCAAGGATTAGGCACAGATACGCAGTATTTT
j_call: TRBJ2-3; clone_size: -; d_call: -; v_call: TRBV4-1; cdr3_aa: CASSLRIEDTQYF; cdr3_nt: TGCGCCAGCAGTTTACGGATCGAAGATACGCAGTATTTT
j_call: TRBJ2-7; clone_size: once; d_call: TRBD2; v_call: TRBV6-1; cdr3_aa: CASIELAPPYEQYF; cdr3_nt: TGTGCCAGCATTGAACTAGCGCCTCCCTACGAGCAATACTTC
j_call: TRBJ2-2; clone_size: -; d_call: TRBD2; v_call: TRBV4-3; cdr3_aa: CASSPGLAGPTGELFF; cdr3_nt: TGCGCCAGCAGCCCGGGACTAGCGGGGCCCACCGGGGAGCTGTTTTTT
j_call: TRBJ1-3; clone_size: -; d_call: -; v_call: TRBV2; cdr3_aa: CASKWQPAQRYSGNTIYF; cdr3_nt: TGTGCCAGCAAGTGGCAGCCAGCACAAAGATACTCTGGAAACACCATATATTTT
j_call: TRBJ2-5; clone_size: -; d_call: -; v_call: TRBV25-1; cdr3_aa: CASSPRGTQYF; cdr3_nt: TGTGCCAGCAGCCCCCGCGGGACCCAGTACTTC
j_call: TRBJ2-7; clone_size: once; d_call: TRBD1; v_call: TRBV10-3; cdr3_aa: CATQPTGVVEQYF; cdr3_nt: TGTGCCACCCAGCCGACAGGGGTTGTCGAGCAGTACTTC
j_call: TRBJ2-2; clone_size: few; d_call: -; v_call: TRBV9; cdr3_aa: CASSEESYTGELFF; cdr3_nt: TGTGCCAGCAGCGAAGAATCTTACACCGGGGAGCTGTTTTTT
j_call: TRBJ2-1; clone_size: -; d_call: TRBD2; v_call: TRBV9; cdr3_aa: CASSSGLTNEQFF; cdr3_nt: TGTGCCAGCAGCTCGGGACTAACCAATGAGCAGTTCTTC
j_call: TRBJ2-1; clone_size: -; d_call: TRBD2; v_call: TRBV14; cdr3_aa: CASSRDRRTSGYNEQFF; cdr3_nt: TGTGCCAGCAGCCGTGACCGGAGGACTAGCGGCTACAATGAGCAGTTCTTC
j_call: TRBJ2-7; clone_size: -; d_call: -; v_call: TRBV9; cdr3_aa: CASSRTVGTYEQYF; cdr3_nt: TGTGCCAGCAGCAGGACAGTGGGCACCTACGAGCAGTACTTC
j_call: TRBJ2-3; clone_size: -; d_call: TRBD2; v_call: TRBV7-6; cdr3_aa: CASSLLAGTSMSDTQYF; cdr3_nt: TGTGCCAGCAGCTTACTAGCCGGGACTAGCATGTCAGATACGCAGTATTTT
j_call: TRBJ2-7; clone_size: -; d_call: TRBD1; v_call: TRBV28; cdr3_aa: CAVRGTGASYEQYF; cdr3_nt: TGTGCCGTCAGGGGGACAGGGGCCTCCTACGAGCAGTACTTC
j_call: TRBJ2-7; clone_size: -; d_call: -; v_call: TRBV5-4; cdr3_aa: CASSPRTAPYEQYF; cdr3_nt: TGTGCCAGCAGCCCCCGGACGGCACCCTACGAGCAGTACTTC
j_call: TRBJ1-3; clone_size: -; d_call: -; v_call: TRBV9; cdr3_aa: CASQLESGNTIYF; cdr3_nt: TGTGCCAGCCAGCTGGAATCTGGAAACACCATATATTTT
j_call: TRBJ2-3; clone_size: -; d_call: TRBD2; v_call: TRBV5-6; cdr3_aa: CASTSWDYRTDTQYF; cdr3_nt: TGTGCCAGCACATCCTGGGACTACCGCACAGATACGCAGTATTTT
j_call: TRBJ2-1; clone_size: -; d_call: TRBD1; v_call: TRBV7-2; cdr3_aa: CASSRPGTGRGEQFF; cdr3_nt: TGTGCCAGCAGTAGACCCGGGACAGGGAGGGGTGAGCAGTTCTTC
j_call: TRBJ1-6; clone_size: -; d_call: TRBD1; v_call: TRBV5-6; cdr3_aa: CASRGDRDSPLHF; cdr3_nt: TGTGCCAGCAGGGGTGACAGGGACTCACCCCTCCACTTT
j_call: TRBJ2-3; clone_size: -; d_call: TRBD1; v_call: TRBV4-2; cdr3_aa: CASKDRAVDTQYF; cdr3_nt: TGTGCCAGCAAGGACAGGGCTGTAGATACGCAGTATTTT
j_call: TRBJ1-5; clone_size: -; d_call: TRBD1; v_call: TRBV27; cdr3_aa: CASSPSQGNSNQPQHF; cdr3_nt: TGTGCCAGCAGTCCGTCACAGGGGAATAGCAATCAGCCCCAGCATTTT